This record concerns one T cell receptor beta chain sequence. These data originate in a study of control samples from healthy donors and cancer patients. From germline, CDR1 is DFQATT and CDR2 SNEGSKA (reference sequence). Between the trimmed V and J ends, which lost 3 bases and 2 bases, there was a span of 9 bases. The CDR3 spans 13 residues. The method was immunoSEQ multiplex PCR; TCRdb's version includes in-frame clones alone and lacks a portion of them. Among around 20,000 clones, roughly 80% were seen once, and the ten largest hold 29%. This sequence joins TRBV20-1 and TRBJ2-3; TRBD1 is a possible D gene (5 bases). The sequence came from a man older than 75 with head and neck cancer. Source material: PBMCs. The CDR3 coding sequence is TGCAGTGCTAGTTTCAGGGACACAGATACGCAGTATTTT. Translation: CSASFRDTDTQYF.